One T cell receptor (beta chain) is described in this entry. Base qualities are not recorded, but no much larger clone differs from it by a single base. Because TCR-alpha and TCR-beta chains were sequenced unpaired, no information on chain pairing was available. The immunoSEQ multiplex PCR assay was used to generate TCR libraries, with TCR-beta and/or TCR-alpha/delta assays applied to each sample. The amplified TCR libraries were sequenced on the Illumina high-throughput platform. The authors' pipeline ran thus. Clustering and dimensionality reduction relied on pairwise TCRdist distances among GMM-specific receptors from T cells that were either sorted ex vivo or expanded in vitro. Sequence motifs, defined by gene usage and CDR3 content, were tested for enrichment in tetramer-positive compared with tetramer-negative populations. Sourced from immuneACCESS, this table was stored by TCRdb with only in-frame sequences that have V and J called. A share of the clones is absent; for the studies checked, an unresolved V gene accounts for under half, and the remainder has no known explanation. V, J and clone size derive from that table, while D and trimming were established from the DNA sequence. For this sample the table gives 85,000 to 100,000 clones, of which approximately 91% were detected only once. 1.5% to 2% of the sample goes to the ten largest clones.

This entry belongs to a study of T cells in tuberculosis (dated by TCRdb to 2017 to 2018). Notes on the research overall: To characterize T cells specific for the mycobacterial lipid antigen glucose monomycolate (GMM), the study used CD1B tetramers together with high-throughput TCR immunosequencing. Findings and caveats that apply to the study as a whole: T cells that bind the CD1B-GMM tetramer with low affinity may have been missed by the stringent sort gate.

For CDR1 and CDR2, the germline V gene (reference sequence) lists LNHDA and SQIVND. Trimming leaves V shorter by 3 bases and J shorter by 6 bases, with the junction holding 5 bases beyond the gene matches. Including the terminal cysteine and phenylalanine, the CDR3 comprises 15 residues. Just CDR3 DNA is preserved here, 45 bases in frame from base 1. PBMC were thawed, rested overnight, stained with GMM-loaded CD1B tetramer, a Live/Dead dye and anti-CD3, and then sorted on a FACS Aria II. The CD1B tetramers were loaded with C32 glucose monomycolate that had been purified from Rhodococcus equi. PBMC used for tetramer sorting had been depleted of CD14-expressing monocytes for a separate study before cryopreservation. From each donor, approximately 98,000 tetramer-negative cells were sorted and were analyzed alongside the tetramer-positive cells. Antigen-specific T cells were sorted from a few healthy South African adults using GMM-loaded CD1B tetramers.

Material for sequencing was CD1b-GMM tetramer-negative cells sorted from PBMCs. Reading the label with the study, this specimen's cell subset or site is: T cells not binding CD1B-GMM tetramer, sorted from same donor. Here the chain combines TRBV19 and TRBJ2-1; TRBD1 lines up with 10 middle nucleotides. The TCR was taken from an adult woman with latent tuberculosis. CDR3 loop: CASSIDRGRFNEQFF. The nucleotides read TGTGCCAGTAGTATCGACAGGGGGCGTTTCAATGAGCAGTTCTTC.